These 14 T cell receptor beta chains were sequenced from one sample in a study of regulatory T cells in long-lasting Graves disease. With iRepertoire HTBI primers and Arm-PCR of CDR3 regions, TCR beta libraries were built. One entry per CDR3 protein, called by TCRdb with MiXCR from the multiplex PCR reads. The table lists approximately 310,000 distinct CDR3 sequences, 15% to 20% of them singletons. Stated time point: newly diagnosed GD, antithyroid drugs for less than 3 months. PBMC-extracted RNA yielded the TCR library. Sequenced here: peripheral blood mononuclear cells (PBMCs), sampled at new diagnosis, from a patient treated with antithyroid drugs. These receptor sequences come from a female donor with Graves disease.

This chain connects TRBV10-3 to TRBJ2-3, with 12 bases aligning to TRBD1. Germline V lookup: CDR1 ENHRY, CDR2 SYGVKD. The CDR3 runs to 17 residues. J gave up 10 bases and V 4 bases, and 15 bases lay outside the gene matches. CDR3 coding DNA: TGTGCCATCAGTGTCCCGGGACAGGGGGCCGCGACTAAGCCGCAGTATTTT. Translated: CAISVPGQGAATKPQYF.

This clonotype was recorded many times. The rearrangement links TRBV2 to TRBJ1-2; D is possibly TRBD1 (6 bases). The V gene lost 6 bases and the J gene lost 3 bases, with 14 bases spanning the gap. Germline V gives CDR1 SNHLY, CDR2 FYNNEI. The CDR3 loop spans 14 amino acids. The CDR3 sequence is CASRERGADYGYTF. CDR3 DNA sequence: TGTGCCAGCAGGGAACGGGGGGCAGACTATGGCTACACCTTC.

Only a few counts were recorded for this clonotype. J is TRBJ2-5 and V is TRBV5-1; 11 bases are shared with TRBD2. The CDR3 length is 14 residues. Germline V gives CDR1 SGHRS, CDR2 YFSETQ. J lost 5 bases, V lost 4 bases, and 4 bases had no gene match. The chain's CDR3 is CASSLLAGDETQYF. Written as DNA, the CDR3 is TGCGCCAGCAGCCTACTAGCGGGAGATGAGACCCAGTACTTC.

This clonotype was observed at least ten times. This chain uses TRBV2 with TRBJ2-3, with D possibly matching TRBD2 (5 bases). The CDR3 has 15 residues. Germline V gene lookup returns CDR1 SNHLY and CDR2 FYNNEI. With 4 bases removed from V and 1 base from J, the gap between germline ends came to 12 bases. In DNA, the CDR3 is TGTGCCAGCAGTGTTGACCGGGGTGGCACAGATACGCAGTATTTT. Its protein product is CASSVDRGGTDTQYF.

This chain uses TRBV5-1 with TRBJ2-5; 10 positions agree with TRBD2. The CDR3 totals 18 residues. V gave up 0 bases and J gave up 3 bases; unmatched junction bases: 11. CDR1 is SGHRS, CDR2 YFSETQ, per germline. As DNA, the CDR3 is TGCGCCAGCAGCTTGGTACCCCTAGCGGGAGTCCCCAAAGAGACCCAGTACTTC. Translating gives CASSLVPLAGVPKETQYF.

This clonotype was detected many times. V and J are TRBV6-2 or TRBV6-3 and TRBJ2-7; a possible D gene is TRBD1 (6 bases). Trimming left V 0 bases short and J 0 bases short, with 9 bases between. Per the germline V gene, CDR1 is MNHEY and CDR2 is SVGEGT. The CDR3 contains 15 residues. CDR3 nucleotide sequence: TGTGCCAGCAGTTACTCAACAGGGAGCTCCTACGAGCAGTACTTC. It codes for CASSYSTGSSYEQYF.

This clonotype was found many times. The V and J genes are TRBV28 and TRBJ1-2; no reliable D call. V lost 6 bases, J lost 0 bases, and 17 bases lay in between. The germline V gene has CDR1 MDHEN and CDR2 SYDVKM. CDR3 length equals 16 residues. The CDR3 sequence: CASSIPGGGSNYGYTF. The CDR3, as DNA: TGTGCCAGCAGCATTCCAGGTGGCGGTTCTAACTATGGCTACACCTTC.

This clonotype was seen many times. In DNA, the CDR3 is TGTGCCAGCAGCAAATTTCCAGGGAACTTAGGGACTAGCGGGAGTCGGGTAGATACGCAGTATTTT. Its protein is CASSKFPGNLGTSGSRVDTQYF. This chain links TRBV2 with TRBJ2-3; 14 bases map to TRBD2. There are 22 residues in the CDR3. V lost 6 bases to trimming and J lost 5 bases; unmatched junction nucleotides: 25. Germline V gene lookup returns CDR1 SNHLY and CDR2 FYNNEI.

The rearrangement links TRBV9 to TRBJ1-1, with 7 bases matching TRBD1. CDR1 SGDLS and CDR2 YYNGEE come from the germline V gene. The CDR3 totals 15 residues. V was pared by 0 bases and J by 5 bases, with 7 bases of the junction left unmatched. The CDR3 loop reads CASSVARDSRTEAFF. DNA for the CDR3: TGTGCCAGCAGCGTAGCGCGGGACAGTAGGACTGAAGCTTTCTTT.

This clonotype was detected many times. The chain recombines TRBV19 with TRBJ2-7, with TRBD2 matching over 9 bases. Trimming at V came to 6 bases and at J to 2 bases, leaving 11 bases not matched to a gene. The CDR3 is 16 amino acids. The germline gives CDR1 LNHDA, CDR2 SQIVND (reference sequence). CDR3 amino acids: CASRQNAASGAYEQYF. CDR3 sequence (DNA): TGTGCCAGTAGACAAAACGCGGCTAGCGGGGCCTACGAGCAGTACTTC.

A word on this clonotype: This may stem from a read error, because a much larger clone lies one nucleotide away. CDR3 sequence (DNA): TGTGCCAGCAGCCCGCAGGGGACGCACACCATATATTTT. Its translation: CASSPQGTHTIYF. The V gene is TRBV11-3, the J gene TRBJ1-3; tentatively, D is TRBD1 (6 bases). The CDR3 is made up of 13 amino acids. V was cut by 5 bases and J by 8 bases, with 13 bases left in between. Germline-derived CDR1 and CDR2 are SGHNT and YENEEA.

Worth noting for this clonotype: This could be a read error, since a much larger clone is one nucleotide away. V usage is TRBV27 and J usage is TRBJ2-7; D is perhaps TRBD1 (5 bases). The germline V gene has CDR1 MNHEY and CDR2 SMNVEV (reference sequence). The V end lost 9 bases, the J end lost 3 bases, and 18 bases lay between the germline ends. The CDR3 contains 14 residues. The CDR3 bases are TGTGCCAGTTCGAGGCTAACAGGAGTCTACGAGCAGTACTTC. The encoded protein is CASSRLTGVYEQYF.

This clonotype appeared many times. The chain joins TRBV6-6 to TRBJ2-3; a possible D gene is TRBD1 (5 bases). Germline lookup yields CDR1 MNHNY and CDR2 SVGAGI (reference sequence). Trimming left V 0 bases short and J 0 bases short, with 13 bases between. The CDR3 totals 17 residues. Here the CDR3 DNA reads TGTGCCAGCAGTTACTCGAGTTGGGCAGGGAGCACAGATACGCAGTATTTT. Translating gives CASSYSSWAGSTDTQYF.

This clonotype was observed at least ten times. The gene calls are TRBV19 and TRBJ2-6, with 9 positions matching TRBD2. Trimming took 6 bases from V and 3 from J; bases not matched to a gene: 9. The CDR3 is 17 amino acids. Germline CDR1 LNHDA, CDR2 SQIVND (reference sequence). CDR3 sequence (DNA): TGTGCCAGTAGGGTAGGCGGGAGGGCCGGTGGGGCCAACGTCCTGACTTTC. This codes for CASRVGGRAGGANVLTF.